One and the same sample provided the 28 T cell receptor beta chains below, sequenced in a study of T-cell memory formation after mild COVID-19. TCRdb processed the 5' RACE reads anew with MiXCR; each CDR3 protein has one entry. The sample has about 110,000 distinct CDR3 sequences, about a sixth seen once. The source material was PBMCs or a T cell subset sorted from them (not recorded which). The source of these receptors is a man aged 18 to 29 who had mild COVID-19 (a few samples of this study predate the infection). Cell type and time point are not known.

CDR3 bases: TGTGCCAGCGATACTGAGTACTATGGCTACACCTTC. Protein: CASDTEYYGYTF. The chain links TRBV12-3 or TRBV12-4 to TRBJ1-2; D is unclear. This CDR3 is 12 amino acids long. V lost 8 bases to trimming and J lost 3 bases, with 10 bases between them.

The table lists this clonotype with a few counts. The chain couples TRBV20-1 to TRBJ2-2; D gene ambiguous. The CDR3 is 14 residues long. In germline, CDR1 is DFQATT, CDR2 SNEGSKA (reference sequence). Trimming removed 0 bases at V and 4 bases at J, with 9 bases between. The CDR3 protein is CSARDWRVTGELFF. Here the CDR3 DNA reads TGCAGTGCTAGAGATTGGCGCGTCACCGGGGAGCTGTTTTTT.

A few counts support this clonotype. The gene calls are TRBV6-5 and TRBJ2-1, with D unclear. V shed 5 bases and J shed 4 bases, with 12 bases lying between them. The CDR3 sequence is 14 residues long. Germline V lookup: CDR1 MNHEY, CDR2 SVGAGI. In DNA form, the CDR3 reads TGTGCCAGCAGTCCGTGGGATGGGTACAATGAGCAGTTCTTC. Protein: CASSPWDGYNEQFF.

The chain recombines TRBV5-4 with TRBJ2-1; D perhaps matches TRBD2 (7 bases). V lost 3 bases and J lost 4, with 20 bases in between. Germline CDR1 and CDR2: SGHNT and YYREEE (reference sequence). The CDR3 spans 17 residues. CDR3 residues: CASSSRGGRGPYNEQFF. CDR3 coding DNA: TGTGCCAGCAGCTCCCGAGGGGGGCGGGGGCCTTACAATGAGCAGTTCTTC.

This clonotype was observed a few times. The rearrangement joins TRBV20-1 to TRBJ2-3; 12 bases match TRBD2. With V trimmed by 5 bases and J by 5 bases, 8 bases remained unmatched. The CDR3 is made up of 15 amino acids. The germline V gene has CDR1 DFQATT and CDR2 SNEGSKA (reference sequence). CDR3 DNA: TGCAGTGCTCAGACGACTAGCGGGGGTGGAGATACGCAGTATTTT. As protein: CSAQTTSGGGDTQYF.

The table lists this clonotype with a count of one. The chain recombines TRBV19 with TRBJ1-4; D remains unclear. With 4 bases removed from V and 3 bases from J, the gap between germline ends came to 12 bases. This CDR3 is 15 amino acids long. CDR1 and CDR2 (germline): LNHDA, SQIVND (reference sequence). In nucleotides, the CDR3 is TGTGCCAGTAGTAACCGGGCAACAGCTAATGAAAAACTGTTTTTT. This sequence encodes CASSNRATANEKLFF.

The chain joins TRBV7-9 to TRBJ1-2; D is undetermined. V lost 3 bases to trimming and J lost 4 bases, with 15 bases between them. Germline CDR1 SEHNR, CDR2 FQNEAQ (reference sequence). This CDR3 spans 15 amino acids. The CDR3 region is CASSFGSLTVYGYTF. CDR3 sequence (DNA): TGTGCCAGCAGCTTTGGAAGCTTGACGGTCTATGGCTACACCTTC.

V is TRBV20-1 and J is TRBJ1-1; 9 nucleotides align to TRBD1. Trimming took 2 bases from V and 5 from J; bases not matched to a gene: 9. Per the germline V gene, CDR1 is DFQATT and CDR2 is SNEGSKA (reference sequence). This CDR3 is built from 15 residues. In nucleotides, the CDR3 is TGCAGTGCTAGAACAGCAAGCGGGACAGGGACTGAAGCTTTCTTT. Protein sequence: CSARTASGTGTEAFF.

The V and J genes are TRBV7-3 and TRBJ2-1; D unclear. In germline, CDR1 is SGHTA, CDR2 FQGTGA. The CDR3 length is 13 residues. V lost 5 bases to trimming and J lost 8 bases, with 13 bases between them. The CDR3 sequence: CASSLRRGDEQFF. CDR3 coding DNA: TGTGCCAGCAGCCTCCGACGTGGCGATGAGCAGTTCTTC.

This clonotype has just a few counts. The genes are TRBV7-2 and TRBJ2-2; no definite D call. Germline V CDR1 and CDR2: SGHTA, FQGNSA. V dropped 4 bases and J dropped 1 base, with 4 bases sitting between them. This CDR3 has 13 amino acids. This CDR3 is CASSSKNTGELFF. Written as DNA, the CDR3 is TGTGCCAGCAGCTCGAAGAACACCGGGGAGCTGTTTTTT. The full variable domain, rest sourced from reference TRBV7-2 and TRBJ2-2, is GAGVSQSPSNKVTEKGKDVELRCDPISGHTALYWYRQSLGQGLEFLIYFQGNSAPDKSGLPSDRFSAERTGGSVSTLTIQRTQQEDSAVYLCASSSKNTGELFFGEGSRLTVL.

CDR3 amino acids: CASTVAGGPQETQYF. Here the CDR3 DNA reads TGTGCCAGCACGGTGGCAGGTGGACCCCAAGAGACCCAGTACTTC. V is TRBV6-2 or TRBV6-3 and J is TRBJ2-5; D call uncertain. V dropped 7 bases and J dropped 1 base, with 16 bases sitting between them. Germline V lookup: CDR1 MNHEY, CDR2 SVGEGT. The CDR3 runs 15 residues.

This clonotype was detected a few times. This chain joins TRBV10-1 and TRBJ1-1; D uncertain. The CDR3 has 13 amino acids. Germline CDR1 is WNHNN and CDR2 is SYGVQD (reference sequence). V was cut by 4 bases and J by 1 base, with 7 bases left in between. Here the CDR3 DNA reads TGCGCCAGCAGTGTGGCAGAGAACACTGAAGCTTTCTTT. This codes for CASSVAENTEAFF.

The chain's CDR3 is CASTGGQEETQYF. The DNA of the CDR3 is TGTGCCAGCACCGGCGGACAGGAAGAGACCCAGTACTTC. The J gene is TRBJ2-5, the V gene TRBV2, with 7 bases lining up with TRBD1. V shed 7 bases and J 3 bases; nucleotides not matched to a gene: 5. Germline CDR1 reads SNHLY; CDR2 reads FYNNEI. This CDR3 has 13 residues.

Judged by abundance, this clonotype is medium-sized (0.01 to 0.1%). J is TRBJ2-3 and V is TRBV11-2; 8 nucleotides align to TRBD1. This CDR3 contains 14 residues. V dropped 8 bases and J dropped 4; count of bases not matched to a gene: 8. In germline, CDR1 is SGHAT, CDR2 FQNNGV. The CDR3 here is CASAWTGLADTQYF. As DNA, the CDR3 is TGTGCCAGCGCTTGGACAGGGCTTGCAGATACGCAGTATTTT.

This clonotype appeared a single time. The chain links TRBV30 to TRBJ2-5; perhaps TRBD2 as D (5 bases). This CDR3 spans 13 amino acids. CDR1 is GTSNPN, CDR2 SVGIG, per germline (reference sequence). The V end was cut by 2 bases, the J end by 3 bases, with 10 bases between. CDR3 coding DNA: TGTGCCTGGAGTCGAGATAGCGAAGAGACCCAGTACTTC. Protein sequence: CAWSRDSEETQYF.

The genes are TRBV4-1 and TRBJ2-5; D perhaps matches TRBD2 (5 bases). The ends were cut back, 4 bases at V and 2 bases at J, with 8 bases in the middle. Germline CDR1 and CDR2: MGHRA and YSYEKL. The CDR3 length is 13 residues. CDR3 sequence (DNA): TGCGCCAGCAGCCTCGGGATACAAGAGACCCAGTACTTC. Residues: CASSLGIQETQYF.

This clonotype was seen only a few times. The rearrangement links TRBV3-1 to TRBJ1-1; D is ambiguous. The germline V gene has CDR1 LGHDT and CDR2 YNNKEL (reference sequence). V lost 3 bases and J lost 8, with 7 bases in between. This CDR3 has 11 residues. This CDR3 is CASSHRGEAFF. CDR3 coding DNA: TGTGCCAGCAGCCATCGAGGGGAAGCTTTCTTT.

This clonotype was counted only a few times. V and J are TRBV20-1 and TRBJ2-3; 16 nucleotides align to TRBD2. V trimming: 6 bases; J trimming: 4 bases; junction bases outside the gene matches: 7. The V gene's germline CDR1 is DFQATT and CDR2 SNEGSKA (reference sequence). The CDR3 covers 16 residues. The CDR3 reads CSAVGLAGGPSDTQYF. CDR3 nucleotides: TGCAGTGCCGTGGGACTAGCGGGGGGGCCCTCAGATACGCAGTATTTT.

This clonotype was found a few times. The rearrangement links TRBV11-2 to TRBJ2-3, with D possibly TRBD1 on 6 matching bases. Germline-derived CDR1 and CDR2 are SGHAT and FQNNGV. V lost 5 bases and J lost 6, with 18 bases in between. The CDR3 loop spans 15 amino acids. For the CDR3, the DNA is TGTGCCAGCAGCCTCATGCGAGGGGGTGTGGATACGCAGTATTTT. It specifies CASSLMRGGVDTQYF. Together with reference TRBV11-2 and TRBJ2-3, the CDR3 gives the full variable domain: EAGVAQSPRYKIIEKRQSVAFWCNPISGHATLYWYQQILGQGPKLLIQFQNNGVVDDSQLPKDRFSAERLKGVDSTLKIQPAKLEDSAVYLCASSLMRGGVDTQYFGPGTRLTVL.

In its sample, this clonotype was seen a few times. The genes are TRBV24-1 and TRBJ2-5; 9 positions agree with TRBD1. Germline lookup yields CDR1 KGHDR and CDR2 SFDVKD. V was clipped by 6 bases and J by 10 bases; unmatched bases: 8. This CDR3 is 13 amino acids long. CDR3 in DNA: TGTGCCACCAGTAAGGGACAGGGAGGGATCCAGTACTTC. It translates to CATSKGQGGIQYF.

This clonotype was counted only a few times. A much more abundant neighbour one base away suggests this may be a read error. The V and J genes are TRBV5-1 and TRBJ2-3; 8 positions agree with TRBD2. The J segment lost 4 bases and the V segment lost 6 bases, leaving 13 bases of the junction unmatched. This CDR3 contains 16 residues. CDR1 and CDR2 from the germline V gene are SGHRS and YFSETQ. The CDR3 region has the DNA TGCGCCAGCAACCAGCTGCGGGCGGGGGGTTCAGATACGCAGTATTTT. As protein: CASNQLRAGGSDTQYF.

The chain links TRBV7-2 to TRBJ2-4; either TRBD1 or TRBD2 may supply D (5 bases each). The length of the CDR3 is 13 residues. Germline CDR1 and CDR2: SGHTA and FQGNSA. Trimming pared 3 bases from V and 7 bases from J, leaving 10 bases between. CDR3 amino acids: CASSLGEGNIQYF. CDR3 sequence (DNA): TGTGCCAGCAGCTTGGGAGAGGGGAACATTCAGTACTTC.

This clonotype was detected many times. V and J are TRBV7-2 and TRBJ2-3; 8 bases are a match to TRBD2. The V gene end was trimmed by 4 bases and the J gene end by 13 bases; junction bases not matched to a gene: 7. CDR1 SGHTA and CDR2 FQGNSA come from the germline V gene. The CDR3 totals 12 residues. The CDR3 region is CASSSSSGAEYF. CDR3 DNA sequence: TGTGCCAGCAGCTCAAGTAGCGGGGCGGAGTATTTT. The full variable domain, its missing parts supplied by reference TRBV7-2 and TRBJ2-3, is GAGVSQSPSNKVTEKGKDVELRCDPISGHTALYWYRQSLGQGLEFLIYFQGNSAPDKSGLPSDRFSAERTGGSVSTLTIQRTQQEDSAVYLCASSSSSGAEYFGPGTRLTVL.

The rearrangement links TRBV12-3 or TRBV12-4 to TRBJ1-5; 7 nucleotides line up with TRBD1. CDR3 size: 13 residues. The ends lost 3 bases at V and 6 bases at J; junction bases unmatched: 2. The CDR3 region has the DNA TGTGCCAGCAGTTTCGGGGACAGTCAGCCCCAGCATTTT. Protein sequence: CASSFGDSQPQHF.

The chain carries TRBV11-2 and TRBJ1-1, with D perhaps matching TRBD1 (6 bases). The CDR3 length is 12 residues. The germline CDR1 and CDR2 sequences are SGHAT and FQNNGV. The germline V and J ends were trimmed by 5 bases and 10 bases, with 14 bases remaining between them. The CDR3 loop reads CASSPGVWVAFF. In nucleotides, the CDR3 is TGTGCCAGCAGCCCAGGGGTCTGGGTAGCTTTCTTT.

This clonotype has more than one count but fewer than ten. The chain employs TRBV7-3 and TRBJ2-3, with unresolved D. CDR1 is SGHTA and CDR2 is FQGTGA in the germline V gene. The CDR3 is 14 amino acids. Trimming stripped 6 bases from V and 1 base from J, with 11 bases between. The CDR3 loop is CASSFGRGTDTQYF. DNA for the CDR3: TGTGCCAGCAGTTTCGGCCGGGGCACAGATACGCAGTATTTT.

The V and J genes are TRBV20-1 and TRBJ2-3, with D maybe TRBD2 (5 bases). Per germline, CDR1 DFQATT and CDR2 SNEGSKA (reference sequence). The CDR3 runs 15 residues. Trimming pared 3 bases from V and 2 bases from J, leaving 15 bases between. The CDR3, as DNA: TGCAGTGCTAGCGCTCCGGGATTCTACACAGATACGCAGTATTTT. Translating gives CSASAPGFYTDTQYF.

This chain connects TRBV7-2 to TRBJ2-2; TRBD1 aligns across 7 bases. Trimming at V came to 4 bases and at J to 4 bases, leaving 3 bases not matched to a gene. The germline V gene encodes CDR1 SGHTA and CDR2 FQGNSA. The CDR3 totals 14 residues. The CDR3 is CASSSRTGTGELFF. CDR3 coding DNA: TGTGCCAGCAGCTCGAGGACAGGCACCGGGGAGCTGTTTTTT.